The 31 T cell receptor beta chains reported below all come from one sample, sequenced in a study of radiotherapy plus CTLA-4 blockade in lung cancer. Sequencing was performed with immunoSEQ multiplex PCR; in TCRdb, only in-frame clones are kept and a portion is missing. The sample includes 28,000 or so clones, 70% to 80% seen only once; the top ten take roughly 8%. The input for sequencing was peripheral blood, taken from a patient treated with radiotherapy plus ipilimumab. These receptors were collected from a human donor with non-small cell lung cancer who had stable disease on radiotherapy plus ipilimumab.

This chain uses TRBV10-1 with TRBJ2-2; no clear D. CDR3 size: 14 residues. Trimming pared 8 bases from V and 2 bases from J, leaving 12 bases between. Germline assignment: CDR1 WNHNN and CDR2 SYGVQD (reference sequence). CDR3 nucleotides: TGCGCCAGCGCTGACACAAAAAACACCGGGGAGCTGTTTTTT. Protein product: CASADTKNTGELFF.

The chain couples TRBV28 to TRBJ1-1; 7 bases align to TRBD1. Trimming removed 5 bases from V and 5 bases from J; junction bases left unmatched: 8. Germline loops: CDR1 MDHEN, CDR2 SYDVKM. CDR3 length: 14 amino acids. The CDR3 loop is CASSPIRGSTEAFF. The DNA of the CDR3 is TGTGCCAGCAGTCCGATCAGGGGGAGTACTGAAGCTTTCTTT.

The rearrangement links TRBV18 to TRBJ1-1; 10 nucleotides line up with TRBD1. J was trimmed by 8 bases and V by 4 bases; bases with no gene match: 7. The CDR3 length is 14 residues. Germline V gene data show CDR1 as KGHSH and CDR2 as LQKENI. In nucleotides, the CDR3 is TGTGCCAGCTCACTGACAGGGGGCGTCGGGGAAGCTTTCTTT. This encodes CASSLTGGVGEAFF.

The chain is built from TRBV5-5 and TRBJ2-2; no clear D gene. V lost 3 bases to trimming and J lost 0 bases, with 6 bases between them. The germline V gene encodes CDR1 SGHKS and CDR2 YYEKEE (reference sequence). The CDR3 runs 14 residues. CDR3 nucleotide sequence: TGTGCCAGCAGCTACCGTACGAACACCGGGGAGCTGTTTTTT. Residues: CASSYRTNTGELFF.

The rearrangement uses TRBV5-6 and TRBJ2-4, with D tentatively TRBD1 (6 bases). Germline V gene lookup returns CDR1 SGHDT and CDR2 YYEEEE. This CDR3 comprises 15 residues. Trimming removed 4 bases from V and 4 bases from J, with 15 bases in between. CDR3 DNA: TGTGCCAGCAGCGACTTCCGGGACATTAAAAACATTCAGTACTTC. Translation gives CASSDFRDIKNIQYF.

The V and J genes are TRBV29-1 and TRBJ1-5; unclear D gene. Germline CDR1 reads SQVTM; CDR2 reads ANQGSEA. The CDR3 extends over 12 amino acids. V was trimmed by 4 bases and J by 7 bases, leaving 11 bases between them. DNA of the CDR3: TGCAGCGTTGGGGAGTCGGGACAGCCCCAGCATTTT. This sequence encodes CSVGESGQPQHF. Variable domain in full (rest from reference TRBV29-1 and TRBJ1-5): SAVISQKPSRDICQRGTSLTIQCQVDSQVTMMFWYRQQPGQSLTLIATANQGSEATYESGFVIDKFPISRPNLTFSTLTVSNMSPEDSSIYLCSVGESGQPQHFGDGTRLSIL.

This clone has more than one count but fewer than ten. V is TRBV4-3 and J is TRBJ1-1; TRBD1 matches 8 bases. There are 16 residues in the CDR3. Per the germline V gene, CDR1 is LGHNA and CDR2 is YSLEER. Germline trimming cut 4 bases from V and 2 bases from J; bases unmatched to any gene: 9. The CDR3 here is CASSPTGQAFNTEAFF. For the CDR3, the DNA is TGCGCCAGCAGCCCTACGGGACAGGCGTTTAACACTGAAGCTTTCTTT.

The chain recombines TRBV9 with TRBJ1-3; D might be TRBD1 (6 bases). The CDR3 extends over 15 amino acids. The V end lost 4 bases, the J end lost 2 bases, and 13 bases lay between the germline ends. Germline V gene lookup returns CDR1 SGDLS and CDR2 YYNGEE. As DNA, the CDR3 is TGTGCCAGCAGCCCCCCGACAGGTCCTGGAAACACCATATATTTT. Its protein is CASSPPTGPGNTIYF.

The CDR3 coding sequence is TGTGCCAGCAGCTTAGGGGACAGGGGGCTGTACGAGCAGTACTTC. Its protein is CASSLGDRGLYEQYF. The V call is TRBV7-9, the J call TRBJ2-7; 12 bases map to TRBD1. With V trimmed by 1 base and J by 4 bases, 2 bases remained unmatched. Looked up from germline, CDR1 is SEHNR and CDR2 is FQNEAQ (reference sequence). This CDR3 contains 15 residues.

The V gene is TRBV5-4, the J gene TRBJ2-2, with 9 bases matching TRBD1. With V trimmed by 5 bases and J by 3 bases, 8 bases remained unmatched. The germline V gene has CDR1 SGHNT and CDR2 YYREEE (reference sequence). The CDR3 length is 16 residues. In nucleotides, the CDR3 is TGTGCCAGCAGTTTGATCGACAGGGGGGACACCGGGGAGCTGTTTTTT. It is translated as CASSLIDRGDTGELFF.

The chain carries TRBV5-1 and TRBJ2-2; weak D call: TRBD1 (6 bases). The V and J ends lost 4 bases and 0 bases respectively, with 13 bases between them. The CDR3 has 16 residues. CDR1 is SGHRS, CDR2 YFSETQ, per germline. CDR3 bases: TGCGCCAGCAGCCCCAGACAGGAAACGAACACCGGGGAGCTGTTTTTT. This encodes CASSPRQETNTGELFF.

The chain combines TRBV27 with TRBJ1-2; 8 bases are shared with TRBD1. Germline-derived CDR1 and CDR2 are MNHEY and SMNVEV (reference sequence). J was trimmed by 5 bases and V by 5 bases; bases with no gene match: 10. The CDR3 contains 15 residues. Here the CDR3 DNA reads TGTGCCAGCAGTAACCCCGGGACAGGACTGTATGGCTACACCTTC. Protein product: CASSNPGTGLYGYTF.

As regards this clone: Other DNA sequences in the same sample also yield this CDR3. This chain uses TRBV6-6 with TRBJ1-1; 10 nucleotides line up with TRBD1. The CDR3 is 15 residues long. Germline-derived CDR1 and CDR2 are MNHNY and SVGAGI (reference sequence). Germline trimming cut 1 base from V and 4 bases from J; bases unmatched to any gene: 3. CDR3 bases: TGTGCCAGCAGTTACTGGGACAGGGGAGGCACTGAAGCTTTCTTT. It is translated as CASSYWDRGGTEAFF.

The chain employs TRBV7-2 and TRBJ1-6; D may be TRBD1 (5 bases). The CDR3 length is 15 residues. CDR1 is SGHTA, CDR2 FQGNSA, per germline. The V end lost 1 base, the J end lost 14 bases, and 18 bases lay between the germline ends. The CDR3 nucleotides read TGTGCCAGCAGCTTAGATCAGGCAGGCTCGGGGGCCCTCCACTTT. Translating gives CASSLDQAGSGALHF.

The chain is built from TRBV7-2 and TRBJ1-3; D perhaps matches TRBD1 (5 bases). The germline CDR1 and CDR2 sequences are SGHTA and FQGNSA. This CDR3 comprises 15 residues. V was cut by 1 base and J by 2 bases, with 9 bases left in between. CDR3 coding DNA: TGTGCCAGCAGCTTAGGGGGGGGACCTGGAAACACCATATATTTT. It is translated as CASSLGGGPGNTIYF.

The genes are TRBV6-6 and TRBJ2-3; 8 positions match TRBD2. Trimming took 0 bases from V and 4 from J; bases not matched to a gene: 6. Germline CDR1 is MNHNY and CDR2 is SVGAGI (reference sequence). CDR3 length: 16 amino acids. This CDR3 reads CASSYSIAGGADTQYF. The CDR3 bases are TGTGCCAGCAGTTACTCGATCGCGGGGGGAGCAGATACGCAGTATTTT.

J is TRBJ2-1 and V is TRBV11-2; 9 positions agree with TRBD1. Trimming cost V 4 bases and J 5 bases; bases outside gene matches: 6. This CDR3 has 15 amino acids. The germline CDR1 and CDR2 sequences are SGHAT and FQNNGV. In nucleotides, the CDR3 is TGTGCCAGCAGCTCACAGGGGGCGCAGGACAATGAGCAGTTCTTC. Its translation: CASSSQGAQDNEQFF.

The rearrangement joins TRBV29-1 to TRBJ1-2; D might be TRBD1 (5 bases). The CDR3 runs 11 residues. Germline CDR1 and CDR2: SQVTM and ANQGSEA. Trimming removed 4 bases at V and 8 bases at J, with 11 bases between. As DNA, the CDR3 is TGCAGCGTTGTTGAGGGACGCGGCTACACCTTC. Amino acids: CSVVEGRGYTF.

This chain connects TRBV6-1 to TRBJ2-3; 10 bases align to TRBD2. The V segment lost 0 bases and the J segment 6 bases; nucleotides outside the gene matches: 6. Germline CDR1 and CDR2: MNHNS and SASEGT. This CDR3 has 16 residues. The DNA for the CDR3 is TGTGCCAGCAGTGAAGCCCATCTAGCGGGGGCTGATACGCAGTATTTT. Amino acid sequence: CASSEAHLAGADTQYF.

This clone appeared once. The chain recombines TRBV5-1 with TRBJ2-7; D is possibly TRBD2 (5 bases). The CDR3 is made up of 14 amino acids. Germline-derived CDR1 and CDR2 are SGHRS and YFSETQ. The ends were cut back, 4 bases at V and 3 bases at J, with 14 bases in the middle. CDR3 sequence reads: CASSERPGNYEQYV. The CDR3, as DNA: TGCGCCAGCAGCGAGCGACCCGGGAACTACGAGCAGTACGTC.

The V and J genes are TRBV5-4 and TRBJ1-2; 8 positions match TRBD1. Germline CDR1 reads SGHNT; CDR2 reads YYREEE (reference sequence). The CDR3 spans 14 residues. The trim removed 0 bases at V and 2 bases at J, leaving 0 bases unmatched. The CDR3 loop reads CASSLGQGNYGYTF. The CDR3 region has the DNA TGTGCCAGCAGCTTGGGACAGGGGAACTATGGCTACACCTTC.

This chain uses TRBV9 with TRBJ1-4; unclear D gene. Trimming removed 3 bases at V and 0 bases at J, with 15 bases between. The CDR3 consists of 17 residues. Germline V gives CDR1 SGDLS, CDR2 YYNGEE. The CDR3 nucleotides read TGTGCCAGCAGCGGGCCCGCGACGGCAGCAACTAATGAAAAACTGTTTTTT. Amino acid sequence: CASSGPATAATNEKLFF.

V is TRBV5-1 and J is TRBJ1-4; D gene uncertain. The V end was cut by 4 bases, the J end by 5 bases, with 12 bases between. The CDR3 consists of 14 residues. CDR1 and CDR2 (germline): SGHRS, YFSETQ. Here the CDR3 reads CASSPYDSNEKLFF. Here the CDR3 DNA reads TGCGCCAGCAGCCCATATGACTCAAATGAAAAACTGTTTTTT.

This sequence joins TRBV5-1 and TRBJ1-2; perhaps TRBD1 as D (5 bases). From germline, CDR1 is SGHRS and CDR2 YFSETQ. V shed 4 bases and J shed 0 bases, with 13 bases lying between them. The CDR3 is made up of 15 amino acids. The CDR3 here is CASSPGTASNYGYTF. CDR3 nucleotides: TGCGCCAGCAGCCCCGGGACGGCTTCTAACTATGGCTACACCTTC.

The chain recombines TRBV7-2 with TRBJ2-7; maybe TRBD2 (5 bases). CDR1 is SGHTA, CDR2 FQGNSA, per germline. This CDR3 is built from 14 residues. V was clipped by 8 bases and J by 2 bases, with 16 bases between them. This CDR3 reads CASLAGGLPYEQYF. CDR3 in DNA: TGTGCCAGCTTGGCGGGCGGCTTACCCTACGAGCAGTACTTC.

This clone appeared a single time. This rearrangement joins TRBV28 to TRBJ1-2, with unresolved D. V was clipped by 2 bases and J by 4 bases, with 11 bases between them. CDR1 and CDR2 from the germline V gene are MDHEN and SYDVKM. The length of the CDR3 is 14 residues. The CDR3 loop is CASSLGRDLYGYTF. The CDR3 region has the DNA TGTGCCAGCAGTTTAGGTCGGGATCTCTATGGCTACACCTTC.

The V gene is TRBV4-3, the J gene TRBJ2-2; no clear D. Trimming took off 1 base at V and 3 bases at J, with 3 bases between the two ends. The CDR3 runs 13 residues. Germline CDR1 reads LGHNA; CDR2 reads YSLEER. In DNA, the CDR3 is TGCGCCAGCAGCCAAGTTCACACCGGGGAGCTGTTTTTT. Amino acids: CASSQVHTGELFF.

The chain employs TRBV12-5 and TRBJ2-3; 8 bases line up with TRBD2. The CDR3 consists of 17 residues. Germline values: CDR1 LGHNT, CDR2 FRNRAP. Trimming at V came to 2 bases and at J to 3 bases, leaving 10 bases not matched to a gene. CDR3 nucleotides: TGTGCTAGTGGTTTGTTTCGGGGGGGCCTGGGAACAGATACGCAGTATTTT. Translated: CASGLFRGGLGTDTQYF.

CDR3 protein: CASSEEAGRPEAFF. CDR3 coding DNA: TGTGCCAGCAGTGAAGAGGCAGGGAGGCCTGAAGCTTTCTTT. The rearrangement uses TRBV6-1 and TRBJ1-1, with a tentative D call TRBD1 (5 bases). The CDR3 sequence is 14 residues long. Germline lookup yields CDR1 MNHNS and CDR2 SASEGT. The V gene lost 1 base and the J gene lost 6 bases, with 12 bases spanning the gap.

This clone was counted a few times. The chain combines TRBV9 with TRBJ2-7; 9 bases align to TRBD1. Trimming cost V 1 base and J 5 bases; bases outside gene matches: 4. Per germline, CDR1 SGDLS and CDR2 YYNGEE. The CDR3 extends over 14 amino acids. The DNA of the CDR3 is TGTGCCAGCAGCGTAAGACAGGGGGGGGACGAGCAGTACTTC. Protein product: CASSVRQGGDEQYF.

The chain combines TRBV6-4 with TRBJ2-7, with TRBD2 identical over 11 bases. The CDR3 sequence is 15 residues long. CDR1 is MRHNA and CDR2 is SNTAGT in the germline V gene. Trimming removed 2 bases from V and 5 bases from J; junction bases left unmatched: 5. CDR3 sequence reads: CASSDGGLAADEQYF. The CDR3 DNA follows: TGTGCCAGCAGTGACGGGGGACTAGCGGCAGACGAGCAGTACTTC.